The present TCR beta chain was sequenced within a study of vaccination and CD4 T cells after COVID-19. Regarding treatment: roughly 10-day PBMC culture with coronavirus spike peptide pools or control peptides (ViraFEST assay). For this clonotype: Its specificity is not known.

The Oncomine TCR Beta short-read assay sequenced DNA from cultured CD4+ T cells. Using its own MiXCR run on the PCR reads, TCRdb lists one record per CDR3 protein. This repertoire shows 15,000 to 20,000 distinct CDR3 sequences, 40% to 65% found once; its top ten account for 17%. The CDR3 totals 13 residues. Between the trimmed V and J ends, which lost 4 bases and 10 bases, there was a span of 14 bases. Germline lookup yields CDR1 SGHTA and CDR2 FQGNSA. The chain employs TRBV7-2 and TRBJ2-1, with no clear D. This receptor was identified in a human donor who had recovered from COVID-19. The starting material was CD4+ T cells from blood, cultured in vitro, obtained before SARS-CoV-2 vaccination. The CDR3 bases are TGTGCCAGCAGCTCCCAAGGGCCGGTGGAGCAGTTCTTC. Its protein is CASSSQGPVEQFF.